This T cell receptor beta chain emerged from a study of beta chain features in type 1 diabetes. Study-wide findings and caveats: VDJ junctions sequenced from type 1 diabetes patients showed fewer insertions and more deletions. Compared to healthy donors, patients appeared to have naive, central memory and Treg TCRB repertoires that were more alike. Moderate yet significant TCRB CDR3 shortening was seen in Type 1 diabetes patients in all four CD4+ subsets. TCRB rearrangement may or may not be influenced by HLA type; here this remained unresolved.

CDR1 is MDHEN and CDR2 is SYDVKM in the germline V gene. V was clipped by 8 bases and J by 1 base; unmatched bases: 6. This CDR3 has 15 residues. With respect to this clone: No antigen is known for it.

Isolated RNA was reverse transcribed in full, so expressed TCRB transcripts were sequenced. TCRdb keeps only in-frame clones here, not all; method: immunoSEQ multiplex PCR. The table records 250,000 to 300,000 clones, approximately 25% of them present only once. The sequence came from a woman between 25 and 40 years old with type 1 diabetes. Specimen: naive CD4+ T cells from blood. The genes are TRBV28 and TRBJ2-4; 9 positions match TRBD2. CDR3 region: CASGSSGSAKNIQYF. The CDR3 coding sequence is TGTGCCAGCGGAAGTAGCGGGAGTGCCAAAAACATTCAGTACTTC. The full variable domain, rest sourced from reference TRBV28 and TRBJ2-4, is DVKVTQSSRYLVKRTGEKVFLECVQDMDHENMFWYRQDPGLGLRLIYFSYDVKMKEKGDIPEGYSVSREKKERFSLILESASTNQTSMYLCASGSSGSAKNIQYFGAGTRLSVL.